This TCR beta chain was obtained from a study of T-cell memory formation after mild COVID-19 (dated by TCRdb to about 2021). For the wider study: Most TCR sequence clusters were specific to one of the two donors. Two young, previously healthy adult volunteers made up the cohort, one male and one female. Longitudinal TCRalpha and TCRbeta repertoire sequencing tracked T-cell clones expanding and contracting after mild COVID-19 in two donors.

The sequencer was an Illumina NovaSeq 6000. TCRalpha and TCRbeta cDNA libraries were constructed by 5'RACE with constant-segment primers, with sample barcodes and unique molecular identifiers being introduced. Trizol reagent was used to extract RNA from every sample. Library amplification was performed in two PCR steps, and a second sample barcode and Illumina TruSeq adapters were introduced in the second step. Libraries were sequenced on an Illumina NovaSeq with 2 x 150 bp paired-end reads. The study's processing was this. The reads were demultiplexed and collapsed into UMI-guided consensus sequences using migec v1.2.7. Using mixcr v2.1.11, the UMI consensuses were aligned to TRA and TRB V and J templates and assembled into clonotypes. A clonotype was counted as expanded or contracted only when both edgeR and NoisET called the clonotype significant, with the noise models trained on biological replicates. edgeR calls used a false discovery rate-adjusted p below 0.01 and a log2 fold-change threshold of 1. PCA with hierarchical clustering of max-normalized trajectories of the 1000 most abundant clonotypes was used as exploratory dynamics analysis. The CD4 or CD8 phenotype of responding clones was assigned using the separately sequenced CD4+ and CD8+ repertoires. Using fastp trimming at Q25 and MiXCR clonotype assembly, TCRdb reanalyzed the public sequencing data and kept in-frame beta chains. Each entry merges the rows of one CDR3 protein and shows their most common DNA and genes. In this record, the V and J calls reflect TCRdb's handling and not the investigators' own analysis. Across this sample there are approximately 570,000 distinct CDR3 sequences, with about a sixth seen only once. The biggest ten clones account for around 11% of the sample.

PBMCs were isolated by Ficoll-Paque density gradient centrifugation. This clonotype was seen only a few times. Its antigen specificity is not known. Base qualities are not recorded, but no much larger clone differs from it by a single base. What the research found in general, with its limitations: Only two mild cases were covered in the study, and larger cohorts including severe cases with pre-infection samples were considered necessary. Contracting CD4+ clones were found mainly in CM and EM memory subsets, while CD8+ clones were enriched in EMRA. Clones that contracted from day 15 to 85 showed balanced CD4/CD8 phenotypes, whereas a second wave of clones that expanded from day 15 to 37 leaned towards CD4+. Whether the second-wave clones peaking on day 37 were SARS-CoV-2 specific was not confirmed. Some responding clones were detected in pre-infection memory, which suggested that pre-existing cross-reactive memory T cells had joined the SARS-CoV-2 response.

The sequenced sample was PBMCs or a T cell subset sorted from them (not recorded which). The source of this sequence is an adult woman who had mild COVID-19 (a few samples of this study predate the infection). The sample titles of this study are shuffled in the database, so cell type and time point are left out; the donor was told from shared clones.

The nucleotides are TGTGCCAGCAGCTTAGGTGATAGCGGGAGCGGCTTGGATGAGCAGTTCTTC. This translates into CASSLGDSGSGLDEQFF. The sequence is built from TRBV7-9 and TRBJ2-1; the junction holds 9 bases that match TRBD2. Trimming removed 1 base from V and 8 bases from J; the gene matches leave 12 bases unexplained. CDR3 length: 17 amino acids, cysteine to phenylalanine. Kept here is only the CDR3 DNA, which spans 51 bases and is read in frame from base 1. According to the germline V gene (reference sequence), CDR1 reads SEHNR and CDR2 reads FQNEAQ.